Included here is one TCR beta chain sequence, with context. The antigen is undetermined. The data originate from a study of siplizumab effects on memory and regulatory T cells. The repertoire was sequenced with immunoSEQ multiplex PCR; TCRdb's copy has only in-frame clones and lacks some. The sample comprises roughly 64,000 clones, nearly 98% of which are singletons, and about 0.091% rests with the top ten. Study-wide results and limits: Both greater diversity than memory cells and a major contribution to the alloresponse seemed to characterize naive T cells.

V lost 2 bases to trimming and J lost 5 bases; unmatched junction nucleotides: 7. Looked up from germline, CDR1 is SGHRS and CDR2 is YFSETQ. CDR3 length: 15 residues. The TCR sequence derives from a human donor in good health. The gene calls are TRBV5-1 and TRBJ1-1; 9 bases match TRBD1. The sample was naive CD8+ T cells sorted from blood. The CDR3 is CASSFVTGGLTEAFF. DNA of the CDR3: TGCGCCAGCAGCTTTGTGACAGGGGGATTAACTGAAGCTTTCTTT. The whole variable domain, remainder taken from reference TRBV5-1 and TRBJ1-1, is KAGVTQTPRYLIKTRGQQVTLSCSPISGHRSVSWYQQTPGQGLQFLFEYFSETQRNKGNFPGRFSGRQFSNSRSEMNVSTLELGDSALYLCASSFVTGGLTEAFFGQGTRLTVV.